The subject of this entry is one T cell receptor beta chain. Antigen specificity is unknown. The entry originates in a study of cytomegalovirus exposure and HLA in healthy donors. Notes on the study in general: The investigators catalogued 150 or so TCR beta chains as cytomegalovirus-associated.

From the roughly 110-subject validation cohort, which was separate from the roughly 690-subject first cohort, the donors were drawn. Clones were read by immunoSEQ multiplex PCR, and TCRdb kept only the in-frame ones, dropping some. The sample carries roughly 150,000 clones, roughly nine tenths recorded once. The germline V gene encodes CDR1 SGHVS and CDR2 FNYEAQ. V trimming: 4 bases; J trimming: 4 bases; junction bases outside the gene matches: 7. The CDR3 has 15 amino acids. This receptor was obtained from a woman in her late teens or twenties in good health and CMV-seropositive. The sequenced material came from PBMCs. J is TRBJ1-1 and V is TRBV7-6, with TRBD1 identical over 9 bases. In DNA form, the CDR3 reads TGTGCCAGCAGCTCGGGACAGGGAGGGGTCACTGAAGCTTTCTTT. Protein product: CASSSGQGGVTEAFF.